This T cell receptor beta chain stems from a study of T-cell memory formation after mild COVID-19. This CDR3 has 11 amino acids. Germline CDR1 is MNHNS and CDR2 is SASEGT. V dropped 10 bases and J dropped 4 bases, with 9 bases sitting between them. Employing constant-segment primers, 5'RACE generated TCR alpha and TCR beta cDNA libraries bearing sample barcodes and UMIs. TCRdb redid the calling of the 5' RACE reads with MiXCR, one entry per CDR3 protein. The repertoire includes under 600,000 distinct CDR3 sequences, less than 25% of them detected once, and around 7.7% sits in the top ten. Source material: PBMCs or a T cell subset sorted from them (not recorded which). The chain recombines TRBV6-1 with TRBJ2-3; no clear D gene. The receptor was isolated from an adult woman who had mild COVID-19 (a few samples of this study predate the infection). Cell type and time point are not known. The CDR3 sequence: CATQSADTQYF. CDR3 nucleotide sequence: TGTGCCACCCAGAGTGCAGATACGCAGTATTTT.